This section outlines one T cell receptor (beta chain) sequence together with its context. The target antigen is unknown. Sequencing was performed with immunoSEQ multiplex PCR; in TCRdb, only in-frame clones are kept and a portion is missing. This sample has about 140,000 clones; 80% to 90% occur once, and the top ten carry approximately 3.1%. The entry originates in a study of T cell responses to AZD1222 COVID-19 vaccine. Looking at the study overall: Researchers grouped second doses given at about 4 or about 12 weeks into one pool.

Findings of the study overall: It should be noted that donors were predominantly white British and more often female, and clonal diversity was possibly underestimated. Following two doses of AZD1222, Spike-specific TCR breadth and depth rose. Seropositive AZD1222 recipients at baseline numbered only five or six.

The source was peripheral blood, collected on day 0 of AZD1222 vaccination. The sequence derives from an adult in good health.

Written as DNA, the CDR3 is TGTGCCAGCAGCGGCGGCCCATATGGCTACACCTTC. It translates to CASSGGPYGYTF. The chain carries TRBV5-4 and TRBJ1-2; D ambiguous. CDR3 length equals 12 residues. Germline V gene sequence: CDR1 SGHNT, CDR2 YYREEE (reference sequence). Trimming cost V 4 bases and J 5 bases, with 9 bases left between them.